The entry that follows covers one TCR beta chain sequence. What it recognizes is unknown. The sample comes from a study of OX40 agonist ivuxolimab in advanced cancers. Overall study context: Partial responses were seen in three patients, one with hepatocellular carcinoma and two with cutaneous melanoma.

TCRdb keeps only in-frame clones here, not all; method: immunoSEQ multiplex PCR. The sample lists around 140,000 clones; roughly nine tenths were seen once. Study-wide results and limits: In the expanded peripheral T cells, antigen specificity was never determined.

CDR1 is SGHNT and CDR2 is YENEEA in the germline V gene. Trimming cost V 4 bases and J 2 bases; bases outside gene matches: 5. The CDR3 has 15 amino acids. The material sequenced was CD4+ or CD8+ T cells sorted from blood, taken in a trial of the OX40 agonist ivuxolimab. This TCR came from an adult with an advanced solid tumor such as melanoma, head and neck, liver or kidney cancer. J is TRBJ2-7 and V is TRBV11-3, with 10 bases lining up with TRBD1. Here the CDR3 reads CASSYRDRGPYEQYF. The CDR3 DNA follows: TGTGCCAGCAGCTACCGGGACAGGGGACCCTACGAGCAGTACTTC.